This T cell receptor beta chain was sequenced for a study of blood T cell repertoires in COVID-19. There are 15 residues in the CDR3. J gave up 4 bases and V 4 bases, and 6 bases lay outside the gene matches. CDR1 and CDR2 from the germline V gene are MNHEY and SMNVEV (reference sequence). Under the authors' procedure: Reference gene primer amplification yielded estimated nucleated cell counts. Sequencing was performed with immunoSEQ multiplex PCR; in TCRdb, only in-frame clones are kept and a portion is missing. The DNA gave D and trimming, while V, J and clone size come from that table. Found here are about 190,000 clones, approximately 84% of them singletons; the top ten hold 4.5% to 6%.

This TCR came from a woman in her sixties or seventies with active or convalescent COVID-19. Sample: peripheral blood. The chain recombines TRBV27 with TRBJ2-2; 7 nucleotides align to TRBD1. For the CDR3, the DNA is TGTGCCAGCAGTTCTCGACAGGGTTCCACCGGGGAGCTGTTTTTT. Amino acid sequence: CASSSRQGSTGELFF.